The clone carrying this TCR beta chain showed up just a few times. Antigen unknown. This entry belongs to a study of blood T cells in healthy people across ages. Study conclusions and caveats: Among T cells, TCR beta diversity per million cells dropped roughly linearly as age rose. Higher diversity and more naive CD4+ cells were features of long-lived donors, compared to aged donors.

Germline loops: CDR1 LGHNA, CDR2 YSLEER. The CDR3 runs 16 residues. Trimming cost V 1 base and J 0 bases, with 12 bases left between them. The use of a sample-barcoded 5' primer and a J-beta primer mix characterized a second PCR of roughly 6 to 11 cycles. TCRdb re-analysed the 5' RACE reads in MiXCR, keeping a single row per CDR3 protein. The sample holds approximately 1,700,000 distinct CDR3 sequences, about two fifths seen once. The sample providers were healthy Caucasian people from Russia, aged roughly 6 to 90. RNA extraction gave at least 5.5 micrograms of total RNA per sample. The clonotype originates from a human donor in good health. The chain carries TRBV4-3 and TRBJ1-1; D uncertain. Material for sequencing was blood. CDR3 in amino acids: CASSQAVLFMNTEAFF. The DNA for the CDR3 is TGCGCCAGCAGCCAAGCAGTACTCTTTATGAACACTGAAGCTTTCTTT.